The 26 T cell receptor beta chains listed next were all sequenced from one sample in a study of blood T cell repertoires in COVID-19. Clones were sequenced by immunoSEQ multiplex PCR, and TCRdb holds only the in-frame ones, with some missing. In the table there are around 160,000 clones, about nine tenths of which are singletons. Sequencing was performed on peripheral blood. The receptors come from a man in his sixties with active or convalescent COVID-19.

The chain is built from TRBV19 and TRBJ1-4, with D possibly TRBD1 on 5 matching bases. V shed 2 bases and J shed 7 bases, with 14 bases lying between them. The CDR3 is 15 residues long. The V gene's germline CDR1 is LNHDA and CDR2 SQIVND (reference sequence). The CDR3 DNA follows: TGTGCCAGTAGTATATTAACCGGGACTGGTGAAAAACTGTTTTTT. Translated: CASSILTGTGEKLFF.

V and J are TRBV10-2 and TRBJ1-1; TRBD1 might be the D (5 bases). Trimming took off 0 bases at V and 3 bases at J, with 11 bases between the two ends. Germline CDR1 and CDR2: WSHSY and SAAADI. The CDR3 is made up of 15 amino acids. CDR3 loop: CASSESTPGDTEAFF. CDR3 nucleotides: TGCGCCAGCAGTGAGTCGACTCCGGGGGACACTGAAGCTTTCTTT.

Here the CDR3 DNA reads TGTGCCAGCAGCCTCCGGGGGTTCTCCTACAATGAGCAGTTCTTC. Protein sequence: CASSLRGFSYNEQFF. The chain is built from TRBV11-3 and TRBJ2-1; tentative D call: TRBD2 (6 bases). CDR3 size: 15 residues. The V end lost 5 bases, the J end lost 0 bases, and 11 bases lay between the germline ends. The germline V gene has CDR1 SGHNT and CDR2 YENEEA.

The J gene is TRBJ1-6, the V gene TRBV14; no firm D call. The CDR3 runs 17 residues. Trimming stripped 3 bases from V and 0 bases from J, with 12 bases between. Per germline, CDR1 SGHDN and CDR2 FVKESK. The CDR3 sequence is CASSHRAGSSYNSPLHF. The CDR3 DNA reads TGTGCCAGCAGCCATAGGGCGGGGAGCTCCTATAATTCACCCCTCCACTTT. The complete variable domain, with remaining parts taken from reference TRBV14 and TRBJ1-6, reads EAGVTQFPSHSVIEKGQTVTLRCDPISGHDNLYWYRRVMGKEIKFLLHFVKESKQDESGMPNNRFLAERTGGTYSTLKVQPAELEDSGVYFCASSHRAGSSYNSPLHFGNGTRLTVT.

The V gene is TRBV10-3, the J gene TRBJ2-3, with TRBD2 as a possible D gene (7 bases). The CDR3 extends over 14 amino acids. Germline CDR1 reads ENHRY; CDR2 reads SYGVKD. Trimming shortened V by 10 bases and J by 2 bases, and 16 bases separated the two germline ends. The CDR3 spells CATKGGGNTDTQYF. CDR3 DNA: TGTGCCACCAAGGGGGGGGGCAACACAGATACGCAGTATTTT.

The rearrangement joins TRBV5-1 to TRBJ2-7; 10 nucleotides align to TRBD1. Germline V gene data show CDR1 as SGHRS and CDR2 as YFSETQ. The J segment lost 2 bases and the V segment lost 4 bases, leaving 3 bases of the junction unmatched. The CDR3 has 14 residues. The CDR3 sequence is CASSRDRGAYEQYF. The CDR3 bases are TGCGCCAGCAGCCGGGACAGGGGAGCCTACGAGCAGTACTTC.

This chain uses TRBV18 with TRBJ1-5; 7 nucleotides align to TRBD1. This CDR3 region has 13 residues. CDR1 KGHSH and CDR2 LQKENI come from the germline V gene. Trimming took 9 bases from V and 7 from J; bases not matched to a gene: 9. CDR3 bases: TGTGCCAGTTGCACAGGGGAAGGGCAGCCCCAGCATTTT. It translates to CASCTGEGQPQHF.

The J gene is TRBJ1-5, the V gene TRBV10-3, with D perhaps TRBD1 (5 bases). V lost 10 bases and J lost 3, with 16 bases in between. The CDR3 totals 14 residues. The germline V gene encodes CDR1 ENHRY and CDR2 SYGVKD. The CDR3 bases are TGTGCCACCCAGGGATCGGCAATCAATCAGCCCCAGCATTTT. This codes for CATQGSAINQPQHF.

This clone was found a few times. This chain joins TRBV5-1 and TRBJ1-4; 8 nucleotides align to TRBD1. V shed 3 bases, J shed 7 bases, and the junction held 5 bases outside the gene matches. Germline-derived CDR1 and CDR2 are SGHRS and YFSETQ. CDR3 size: 14 residues. The CDR3 loop reads CASSSQGAREKLFF. CDR3 DNA: TGCGCCAGCAGCTCCCAGGGGGCTCGTGAAAAACTGTTTTTT.

The chain uses TRBV5-8 and TRBJ1-2; D is undetermined. From germline, CDR1 is SGHTS and CDR2 YDEGEE. The CDR3 consists of 15 residues. V was cut by 0 bases and J by 0 bases, with 9 bases left in between. CDR3 nucleotides: TGTGCCAGCAGCTTGGGGCAACGTTCTAACTATGGCTACACCTTC. Translated: CASSLGQRSNYGYTF.

The chain recombines TRBV29-1 with TRBJ1-4; D might be TRBD1 (6 bases). This CDR3 has 13 residues. V lost 6 bases and J lost 4, with 12 bases in between. Germline values: CDR1 SQVTM, CDR2 ANQGSEA. The CDR3 nucleotides read TGCAGCGTGCTGGACAGCAATAATGAAAAACTGTTTTTT. Translating gives CSVLDSNNEKLFF.

This rearrangement joins TRBV7-2 to TRBJ1-5, with 9 bases matching TRBD1. Trimming at V came to 0 bases and at J to 0 bases, leaving 9 bases not matched to a gene. CDR1 SGHTA and CDR2 FQGNSA come from the germline V gene. The CDR3 runs to 19 residues. The CDR3 region is CASSLAGQGSIGSNQPQHF. DNA of the CDR3: TGTGCCAGCAGCTTAGCGGGACAGGGAAGTATCGGTAGCAATCAGCCCCAGCATTTT.

The chain employs TRBV13 and TRBJ2-1; D is perhaps TRBD1 (6 bases). V was shortened by 5 bases and J by 4 bases, with 18 bases between the two germline ends. Looked up from germline, CDR1 is PRHDT and CDR2 is FYEKMQ (reference sequence). The CDR3 contains 16 residues. The CDR3 reads CASSPTGTKKYNEQFF. The CDR3 DNA follows: TGTGCCAGCAGCCCAACCGGGACAAAGAAATACAATGAGCAGTTCTTC.

This clone was found once. The gene calls are TRBV18 and TRBJ1-1; no firm D call. Looked up from germline, CDR1 is KGHSH and CDR2 is LQKENI. Trimming cost V 0 bases and J 6 bases, with 8 bases left between them. The CDR3 extends over 13 amino acids. CDR3 nucleotide sequence: TGTGCCAGCTCACCACCCGGTCAAGCTGAAGCTTTCTTT. This codes for CASSPPGQAEAFF.

The J gene is TRBJ2-6, the V gene TRBV2, with D possibly being TRBD1 (6 bases). The CDR3 runs to 18 residues. Germline CDR1 is SNHLY and CDR2 is FYNNEI. The V gene lost 4 bases and the J gene lost 0 bases, with 16 bases spanning the gap. The CDR3 DNA reads TGTGCCAGCAGTGTCCCTTTGACAGGCCGCTCTGGGGCCAACGTCCTGACTTTC. It is translated as CASSVPLTGRSGANVLTF.

The chain couples TRBV5-1 to TRBJ2-3; 11 positions match TRBD2. Germline-derived CDR1 and CDR2 are SGHRS and YFSETQ. The CDR3 totals 17 residues. Germline trimming cut 0 bases from V and 1 base from J; bases unmatched to any gene: 4. CDR3 sequence: CASSLGPTSGGTDTQYF. DNA for the CDR3: TGCGCCAGCAGCTTGGGGCCGACTAGCGGGGGCACAGATACGCAGTATTTT.

Points on this clone: The sample contains more than one DNA sequence encoding this CDR3. V usage is TRBV11-2 and J usage is TRBJ1-1, with a tentative D call TRBD1 (5 bases). This CDR3 spans 14 amino acids. Trimming left V 3 bases short and J 0 bases short, with 8 bases between. CDR1 is SGHAT and CDR2 is FQNNGV in the germline V gene. CDR3 protein: CASSLAGMNTEAFF. As DNA, the CDR3 is TGTGCCAGCAGCTTGGCAGGGATGAACACTGAAGCTTTCTTT.

V and J are TRBV12-5 and TRBJ1-5; D gene unclear. CDR1 LGHNT and CDR2 FRNRAP come from the germline V gene. This CDR3 contains 14 residues. V was shortened by 5 bases and J by 0 bases, with 8 bases between the two germline ends. In DNA form, the CDR3 reads TGTGCTAGTGGTCACCGGGATAGCAATCAGCCCCAGCATTTT. Translation: CASGHRDSNQPQHF.

The CDR3 spells CASSLTVNYGYTF. The CDR3 DNA reads as TGTGCCAGCAGCCTGACAGTGAACTATGGCTACACCTTC. V and J are TRBV5-6 and TRBJ1-2, with a tentative D call TRBD1 (5 bases). The CDR3 is 13 amino acids. The germline V and J ends were trimmed by 4 bases and 2 bases, with 9 bases remaining between them. Germline V gene data show CDR1 as SGHDT and CDR2 as YYEEEE.

The chain combines TRBV10-3 with TRBJ2-7, with 7 positions matching TRBD2. V lost 3 bases to trimming and J lost 2 bases; unmatched junction nucleotides: 7. This CDR3 has 15 residues. Germline loops: CDR1 ENHRY, CDR2 SYGVKD. The CDR3 bases are TGTGCCATCAGTGAAAGGGCTAGCGGTACCTACGAGCAGTACTTC. Translation: CAISERASGTYEQYF.

V and J are TRBV10-1 and TRBJ1-1, with D maybe TRBD1 (5 bases). CDR1 and CDR2 (germline): WNHNN, SYGVQD (reference sequence). CDR3 length: 14 amino acids. Between the trimmed V and J ends, which lost 2 bases and 4 bases, there was a span of 11 bases. CDR3 amino acids: CASSEPGTSTEAFF. The CDR3 DNA is TGCGCCAGCAGTGAGCCGGGGACTTCCACTGAAGCTTTCTTT.

This chain joins TRBV5-3 and TRBJ2-1; D unclear. TRBV5-3 has ORF status, its function being uncertain. The V end was cut by 0 bases, the J end by 4 bases, with 11 bases between. CDR3 size: 15 residues. CDR3 DNA sequence: TGTGCCAGAAGCTTGGCCGGCCAGAGGTACAATGAGCAGTTCTTC. Its translation: CARSLAGQRYNEQFF.

The genes are TRBV7-6 and TRBJ2-2; D possibly corresponds to TRBD1 (6 bases). This CDR3 region has 16 residues. Trimming removed 5 bases at V and 0 bases at J, with 13 bases between. CDR1 and CDR2 from the germline V gene are SGHVS and FNYEAQ. CDR3 loop: CASSPVDSANTGELFF. The CDR3 DNA sequence: TGTGCCAGCAGCCCAGTGGACAGCGCGAACACCGGGGAGCTGTTTTTT. The whole variable domain, remainder taken from reference TRBV7-6 and TRBJ2-2, is GAGVSQSPRYKVTKRGQDVALRCDPISGHVSLYWYRQALGQGPEFLTYFNYEAQQDKSGLPNDRFSAERPEGSISTLTIQRTEQRDSAMYRCASSPVDSANTGELFFGEGSRLTVL.

J is TRBJ2-6 and V is TRBV10-3, with D uncertain. The V end lost 11 bases, the J end lost 0 bases, and 11 bases lay between the germline ends. This CDR3 contains 14 residues. Germline CDR1 and CDR2: ENHRY and SYGVKD. CDR3 nucleotides: TGTGCCGCAGGCTCTTACTCTGGGGCCAACGTCCTGACTTTC. This sequence encodes CAAGSYSGANVLTF.

This clone was found a few times. Other DNA sequences within the sample encode an identical CDR3. V is TRBV19 and J is TRBJ2-2; the match to TRBD2 covers 12 bases. Per the germline V gene, CDR1 is LNHDA and CDR2 is SQIVND (reference sequence). CDR3 length: 15 residues. The trim removed 4 bases at V and 5 bases at J, leaving 2 bases unmatched. The CDR3 here is CASSKTSGGTGELFF. For the CDR3, the DNA is TGTGCCAGTAGTAAGACTAGCGGGGGTACCGGGGAGCTGTTTTTT.

This clone has just a few counts. The chain has TRBV5-6 and TRBJ2-2, with D maybe TRBD2 (6 bases). The V gene's germline CDR1 is SGHDT and CDR2 YYEEEE. The CDR3 is 16 residues long. Trimming shortened V by 2 bases and J by 3 bases, and 14 bases separated the two germline ends. The CDR3 protein is CASSFTPWGDTGELFF. The CDR3 DNA is TGTGCCAGCAGCTTCACCCCGTGGGGGGACACCGGGGAGCTGTTTTTT.